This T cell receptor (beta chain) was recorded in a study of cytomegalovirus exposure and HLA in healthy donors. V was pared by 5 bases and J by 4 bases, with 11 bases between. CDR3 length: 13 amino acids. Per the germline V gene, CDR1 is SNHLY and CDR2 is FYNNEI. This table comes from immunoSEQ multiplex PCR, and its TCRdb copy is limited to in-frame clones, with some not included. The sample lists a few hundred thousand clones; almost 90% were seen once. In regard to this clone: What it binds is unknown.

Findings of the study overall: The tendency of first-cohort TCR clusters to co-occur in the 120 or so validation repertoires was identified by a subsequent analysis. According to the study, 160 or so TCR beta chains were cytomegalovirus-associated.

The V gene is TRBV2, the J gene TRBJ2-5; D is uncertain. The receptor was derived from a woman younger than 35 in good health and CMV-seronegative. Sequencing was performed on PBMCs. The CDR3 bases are TGTGCCAGCAGTTTTGTTGGCGGAGAGACCCAGTACTTC. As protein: CASSFVGGETQYF.